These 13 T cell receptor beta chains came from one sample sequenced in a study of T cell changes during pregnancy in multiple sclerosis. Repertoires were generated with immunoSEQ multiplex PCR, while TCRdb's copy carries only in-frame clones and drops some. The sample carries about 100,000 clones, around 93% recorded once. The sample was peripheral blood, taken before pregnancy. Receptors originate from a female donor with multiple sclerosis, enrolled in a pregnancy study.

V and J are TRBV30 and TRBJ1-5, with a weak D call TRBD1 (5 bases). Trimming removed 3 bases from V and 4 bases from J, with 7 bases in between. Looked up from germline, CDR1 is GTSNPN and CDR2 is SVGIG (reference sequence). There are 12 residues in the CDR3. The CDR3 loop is CAWSGGNQPQHF. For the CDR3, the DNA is TGTGCCTGGAGCGGGGGTAATCAGCCCCAGCATTTT.

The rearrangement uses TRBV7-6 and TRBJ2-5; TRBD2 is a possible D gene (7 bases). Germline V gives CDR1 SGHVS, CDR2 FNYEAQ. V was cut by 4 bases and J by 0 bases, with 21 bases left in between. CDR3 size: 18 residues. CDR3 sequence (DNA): TGTGCCAGCAGCTCCCAAAGGGGGGGCTCGCTGAACCAAGAGACCCAGTACTTC. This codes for CASSSQRGGSLNQETQYF.

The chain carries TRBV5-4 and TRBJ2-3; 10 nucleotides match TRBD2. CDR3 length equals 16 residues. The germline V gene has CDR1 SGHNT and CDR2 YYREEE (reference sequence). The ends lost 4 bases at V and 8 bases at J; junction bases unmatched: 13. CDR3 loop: CASSLPGLAGVGTQYF. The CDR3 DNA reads TGTGCCAGCAGCCTCCCCGGGCTAGCGGGAGTAGGTACGCAGTATTTT.

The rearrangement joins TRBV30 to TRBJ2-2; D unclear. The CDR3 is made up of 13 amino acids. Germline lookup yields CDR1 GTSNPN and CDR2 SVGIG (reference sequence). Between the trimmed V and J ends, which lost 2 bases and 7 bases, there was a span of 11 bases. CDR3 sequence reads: CAWSIISLGELFF. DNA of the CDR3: TGTGCCTGGAGTATAATTTCTCTCGGGGAGCTGTTTTTT.

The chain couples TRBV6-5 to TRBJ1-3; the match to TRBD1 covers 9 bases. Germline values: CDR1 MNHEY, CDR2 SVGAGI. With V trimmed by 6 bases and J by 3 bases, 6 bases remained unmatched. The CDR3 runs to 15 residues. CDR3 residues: CASRKDRGIGNTIYF. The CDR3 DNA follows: TGTGCCAGCAGAAAGGACAGGGGAATTGGAAACACCATATATTTT.

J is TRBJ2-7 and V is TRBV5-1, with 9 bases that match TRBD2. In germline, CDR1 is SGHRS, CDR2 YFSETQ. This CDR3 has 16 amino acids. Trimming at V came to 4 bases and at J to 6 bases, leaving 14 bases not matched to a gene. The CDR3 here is CASSGWAAGGDGEQYF. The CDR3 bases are TGCGCCAGCAGCGGTTGGGCAGCGGGAGGCGACGGCGAGCAGTACTTC.

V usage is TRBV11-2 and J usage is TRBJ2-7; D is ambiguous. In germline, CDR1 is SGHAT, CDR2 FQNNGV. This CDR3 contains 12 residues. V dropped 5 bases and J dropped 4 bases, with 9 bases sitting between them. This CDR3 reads CASSLMSYEQYF. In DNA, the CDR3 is TGTGCCAGCAGCCTCATGAGTTACGAGCAGTACTTC.

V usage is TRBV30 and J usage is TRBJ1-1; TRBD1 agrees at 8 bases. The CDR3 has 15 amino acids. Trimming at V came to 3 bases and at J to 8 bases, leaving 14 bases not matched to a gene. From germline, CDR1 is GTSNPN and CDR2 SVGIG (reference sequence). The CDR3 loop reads CAWSRGTGRFREAFF. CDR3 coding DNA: TGTGCCTGGAGCCGCGGGACAGGAAGGTTCCGGGAAGCTTTCTTT.

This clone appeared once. The CDR3 here is CASREQGDSQPQHF. The CDR3 DNA reads TGTGCCAGTAGAGAACAGGGGGATTCTCAGCCCCAGCATTTT. The V call is TRBV19, the J call TRBJ1-5; TRBD1 matches 8 bases. The CDR3 loop spans 14 amino acids. V shed 6 bases and J 6 bases; nucleotides not matched to a gene: 7. The germline CDR1 and CDR2 sequences are LNHDA and SQIVND (reference sequence).

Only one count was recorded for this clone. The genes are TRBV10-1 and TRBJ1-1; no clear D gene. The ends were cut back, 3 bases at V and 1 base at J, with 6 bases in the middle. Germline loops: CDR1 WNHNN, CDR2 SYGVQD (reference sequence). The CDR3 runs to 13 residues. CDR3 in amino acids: CASSEQTNTEAFF. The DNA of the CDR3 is TGCGCCAGCAGTGAACAGACGAACACTGAAGCTTTCTTT.

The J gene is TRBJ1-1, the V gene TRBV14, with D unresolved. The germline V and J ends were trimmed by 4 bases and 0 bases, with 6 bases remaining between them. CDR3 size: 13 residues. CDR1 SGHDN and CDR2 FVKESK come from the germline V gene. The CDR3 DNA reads TGTGCCAGCAGCCTACAGATGAACACTGAAGCTTTCTTT. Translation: CASSLQMNTEAFF. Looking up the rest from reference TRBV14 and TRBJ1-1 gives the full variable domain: EAGVTQFPSHSVIEKGQTVTLRCDPISGHDNLYWYRRVMGKEIKFLLHFVKESKQDESGMPNNRFLAERTGGTYSTLKVQPAELEDSGVYFCASSLQMNTEAFFGQGTRLTVV.

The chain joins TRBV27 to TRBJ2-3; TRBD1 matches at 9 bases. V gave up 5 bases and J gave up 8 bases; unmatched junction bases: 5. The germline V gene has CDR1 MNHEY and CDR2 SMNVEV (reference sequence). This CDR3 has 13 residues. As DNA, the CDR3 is TGTGCCAGCAGTACGGACAGGGGCCGTACGCAGTATTTT. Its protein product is CASSTDRGRTQYF.

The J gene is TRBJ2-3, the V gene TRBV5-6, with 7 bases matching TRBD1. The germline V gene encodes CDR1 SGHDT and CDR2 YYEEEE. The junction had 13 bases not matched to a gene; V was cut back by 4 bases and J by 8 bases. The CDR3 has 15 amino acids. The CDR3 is CASSLRTGLPGTQYF. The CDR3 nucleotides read TGTGCCAGCAGCCTGCGGACAGGACTCCCCGGTACGCAGTATTTT. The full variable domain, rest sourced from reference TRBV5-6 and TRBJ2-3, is DAGVTQSPTHLIKTRGQQVTLRCSPKSGHDTVSWYQQALGQGPQFIFQYYEEEERQRGNFPDRFSGHQFPNYSSELNVNALLLGDSALYLCASSLRTGLPGTQYFGPGTRLTVL.